The clone carrying this T cell receptor beta chain was seen a single time. The data derive from a study of blood T cell repertoires in COVID-19. The overall study: In each case, the material was cDNA or gDNA derived from T cells, B-cell-depleted T cells, or PBMCs.

Cohort placement rested on clinical history that participants reported themselves. This CDR3 is 15 amino acids long. The germline V gene has CDR1 LGHDT and CDR2 YNNKEL (reference sequence). V was pared by 4 bases and J by 5 bases, with 5 bases of the junction left unmatched. Per the original data handling: Reference gene primer amplification in the assay estimated nucleated cell counts. Assay used: immunoSEQ multiplex PCR; TCRdb lists only in-frame clones, some missing. That table is the source of V, J and clone size, and D and trimming were worked out from the DNA. The sample includes roughly 150,000 clones, about 80% of them seen just once.

This TCR derives from a woman aged 70-85 years in a cohort exposed to, infected with or recovered from COVID-19 (not recorded which). The sample was PBMCs or T cells enriched from blood (not recorded which). The chain is built from TRBV3-1 (or the pseudogene TRBV3-2) and TRBJ2-1; 10 nucleotides align to TRBD2. The CDR3 sequence: CASSLTSGADNEQFF. Here the CDR3 DNA reads TGTGCCAGCAGCCTAACTAGCGGGGCCGACAATGAGCAGTTCTTC.